This entry lists 10 T cell receptor beta chains sequenced from one sample in a study of T cell responses to AZD1222 COVID-19 vaccine. Profiled with immunoSEQ multiplex PCR; TCRdb holds only in-frame clones, not every one. The sample has around 100,000 clones, 91% seen once; the top ten hold 45% to 50%. Source: peripheral blood, taken on day 0 of AZD1222 vaccination. The receptors derive from an adult in good health.

The chain recombines TRBV19 with TRBJ2-7; 7 bases align to TRBD2. The germline V gene encodes CDR1 LNHDA and CDR2 SQIVND (reference sequence). The CDR3 is 14 amino acids. J was trimmed by 1 base and V by 2 bases; bases with no gene match: 2. CDR3 loop: CASSILAESYEQYF. Here the CDR3 DNA reads TGTGCCAGTAGTATACTAGCGGAGTCCTACGAGCAGTACTTC. Using reference TRBV19 and TRBJ2-7 for the parts outside the CDR3, the full variable domain is DGGITQSPKYLFRKEGQNVTLSCEQNLNHDAMYWYRQDPGQGLRLIYYSQIVNDFQKGDIAEGYSVSREKKESFPLTVTSAQKNPTAFYLCASSILAESYEQYFGPGTRLTVT.

This chain uses TRBV7-3 with TRBJ2-2, with no clear D. Germline V gene sequence: CDR1 SGHTA, CDR2 FQGTGA. The CDR3 length is 15 residues. V lost 5 bases and J 3 bases, leaving 13 bases between the germline ends. The CDR3 here is CASSPSLADTGELFF. The CDR3 DNA follows: TGTGCCAGCAGCCCCAGCTTAGCAGACACCGGGGAGCTGTTTTTT.

This clone was found once. V is TRBV28 and J is TRBJ2-3, with D possibly being TRBD1 (5 bases). Germline V lookup: CDR1 MDHEN, CDR2 SYDVKM. V gave up 5 bases and J gave up 4 bases, with 10 bases separating them. The CDR3 is made up of 13 amino acids. For the CDR3, the DNA is TGTGCCAGCAGTAGGACATACGCAGATACGCAGTATTTT. This translates into CASSRTYADTQYF.

The J gene is TRBJ2-7, the V gene TRBV28; 13 nucleotides agree with TRBD2. J was trimmed by 4 bases and V by 3 bases; bases with no gene match: 3. The CDR3 loop spans 15 amino acids. Germline-derived CDR1 and CDR2 are MDHEN and SYDVKM. The CDR3 region is CASSLGLAGSYEQYF. For the CDR3, the DNA is TGTGCCAGCAGTTTGGGACTAGCGGGGAGTTACGAGCAGTACTTC.

This clone was recorded a few times. The rearrangement joins TRBV9 to TRBJ1-4; 9 positions agree with TRBD1. The germline V gene encodes CDR1 SGDLS and CDR2 YYNGEE. V lost 3 bases to trimming and J lost 8 bases; unmatched junction nucleotides: 8. The CDR3 extends over 15 amino acids. This CDR3 is CASSAQQGAPEKLFF. CDR3 in DNA: TGTGCCAGCAGCGCCCAACAGGGGGCACCGGAAAAACTGTTTTTT.

V and J are TRBV24-1 and TRBJ2-1; 9 bases map to TRBD1. The CDR3 has 16 amino acids. Germline V gives CDR1 KGHDR, CDR2 SFDVKD. After removal of 2 bases from V and 4 bases from J, the junction contained 5 bases not matched to a gene. CDR3 amino acids: CATSDSGTGKYNEQFF. The CDR3 nucleotides are TGTGCCACCAGTGATTCTGGGACAGGGAAGTACAATGAGCAGTTCTTC.

The V and J genes are TRBV11-1 and TRBJ2-1; 7 bases fit TRBD2. This CDR3 is 16 amino acids long. CDR1 SGHAT and CDR2 FQDESV come from the germline V gene (reference sequence). The V segment lost 0 bases and the J segment 10 bases; nucleotides outside the gene matches: 12. CDR3 nucleotide sequence: TGTGCCAGCAGCTTAGCGTTTGTGGGTAGGGGACTAGAGCAGTTCTTC. It is translated as CASSLAFVGRGLEQFF.

The chain carries TRBV6-2 or TRBV6-3 and TRBJ2-7, with 14 positions matching TRBD2. The junction had 5 bases not matched to a gene; V was cut back by 6 bases and J by 4 bases. Germline V lookup: CDR1 MNHEY, CDR2 SVGEGT. The CDR3 length is 15 residues. CDR3 sequence (DNA): TGTGCCAGCAGCTTGGGACTAGCGGGAGTGTACGAGCAGTACTTC. Translation: CASSLGLAGVYEQYF.

The rearrangement joins TRBV5-4 to TRBJ2-3; 7 nucleotides match TRBD1. CDR1 is SGHNT, CDR2 YYREEE, per germline (reference sequence). The length of the CDR3 is 16 residues. V was pared by 4 bases and J by 2 bases, with 10 bases of the junction left unmatched. DNA for the CDR3: TGTGCCAGCAGCCTCTACTCAGGGGGTTTCACAGATACGCAGTATTTT. It codes for CASSLYSGGFTDTQYF.

This clone was counted only a few times. The rearrangement uses TRBV28 and TRBJ1-6, with 7 bases that match TRBD1. The CDR3 sequence is 16 residues long. V lost 7 bases, J lost 12 bases, and 18 bases stayed unmatched. Germline-derived CDR1 and CDR2 are MDHEN and SYDVKM. The CDR3 bases are TGTGCCAGCAACCACCTCCCGACAGGGATGGTCAGACCCCTCCACTTT. Its translation is CASNHLPTGMVRPLHF. The entire variable domain, with the rest obtained from reference TRBV28 and TRBJ1-6, is as follows: DVKVTQSSRYLVKRTGEKVFLECVQDMDHENMFWYRQDPGLGLRLIYFSYDVKMKEKGDIPEGYSVSREKKERFSLILESASTNQTSMYLCASNHLPTGMVRPLHFGNGTRLTVT.